Below, one TCR beta chain is given with its context. Its antigen is not known. The data were taken from a study of identical twins. Study outcomes and limitations: Sequences that were out-of-frame, alpha and twin-shared displayed an excess of low generation probability. It was possible that invariant MAIT and iNKT cells partly confounded the zero-insertion analyses.

CDR1 and CDR2 from the germline V gene are MNHEY and SMNVEV (reference sequence). Trimming removed 3 bases at V and 6 bases at J, with 15 bases between. The CDR3 spans 14 residues. Everyone who donated was a healthy Caucasian. Via MiXCR, TCRdb re-called the 5' RACE reads, giving one row per CDR3 protein. The table shows 510,000 or so distinct CDR3 sequences, with 13% to 15% occurring only once. These sequences were also reported in another study, on yellow fever vaccine responses in identical twins.

Sequences were obtained from CD4+ T cells sorted from blood. This sequence originates from a woman between 18 and 29 years old in good health. This chain connects TRBV27 to TRBJ2-7; D is perhaps TRBD2 (5 bases). For the CDR3, the DNA is TGTGCCAGCAGTTTCGTTGGGGAGACCGGCGAGCAGTACTTC. This sequence encodes CASSFVGETGEQYF.